This TCR beta chain was found in a study of control samples from healthy donors and cancer patients. Trimming removed 8 bases from V and 1 base from J, with 11 bases in between. The CDR3 has 14 residues. Germline CDR1 is SGHTA and CDR2 is FQGTGA. Data came from immunoSEQ multiplex PCR; TCRdb stores just in-frame clones and leaves some out. The sample has 150,000 to 200,000 clones, 90% seen once. The source material was blood. This chain connects TRBV7-3 to TRBJ2-2, with a tentative D call TRBD1 (5 bases). The source is a woman aged 45-65 years in good health. The chain's CDR3 is CASSLGRNTGELFF. Here the CDR3 DNA reads TGTGCCAGCTCCTTGGGGCGGAACACCGGGGAGCTGTTTTTT.